One sample yielded the 27 T cell receptor beta chains listed below, sequenced in a study of blood T cell repertoires in COVID-19. The table came from immunoSEQ multiplex PCR; TCRdb's copy has only in-frame clones and leaves some out. Of 200,000 to 250,000 clones listed, under 85% are singletons. Sequencing was done on a sample of peripheral blood. The receptors come from a woman of 80 years or more with COVID-19, enrolled during active disease.

The genes are TRBV5-4 and TRBJ2-3; 11 positions match TRBD2. Germline V gene sequence: CDR1 SGHNT, CDR2 YYREEE (reference sequence). CDR3 length: 16 amino acids. The V segment lost 4 bases and the J segment 7 bases; nucleotides outside the gene matches: 11. The CDR3 protein is CASSQSLAGGGNTQYF. CDR3 nucleotide sequence: TGTGCCAGCAGCCAATCCCTAGCGGGGGGCGGGAATACGCAGTATTTT.

The CDR3 DNA reads TGTGCCAGCAGCTCCCAGGGAGGGACGGGCTACACCTTC. Its protein is CASSSQGGTGYTF. The rearrangement joins TRBV7-3 to TRBJ1-2, with a possible D match to TRBD1 (5 bases). CDR3 length: 13 residues. Per germline, CDR1 SGHTA and CDR2 FQGTGA. The V and J ends lost 4 bases and 8 bases respectively, with 14 bases between them.

The chain uses TRBV9 and TRBJ2-2, with 9 bases identical to TRBD2. Germline V gene data show CDR1 as SGDLS and CDR2 as YYNGEE. V was pared by 4 bases and J by 6 bases, with 10 bases of the junction left unmatched. The CDR3 is 16 amino acids. The CDR3 nucleotides read TGTGCCAGCAGCACCTCCGGGACTAGCCGCGCCGGGGAGCTGTTTTTT. Translated: CASSTSGTSRAGELFF.

This clone was counted once. The chain recombines TRBV2 with TRBJ2-2, with unresolved D. Trimming pared 5 bases from V and 6 bases from J, leaving 10 bases between. This CDR3 spans 13 amino acids. Per germline, CDR1 SNHLY and CDR2 FYNNEI. The DNA for the CDR3 is TGTGCCAGCAGTCCCCGGGTGTCCGGGGAGCTGTTTTTT. Translation gives CASSPRVSGELFF.

V and J are TRBV24-1 and TRBJ1-1, with 7 bases aligning to TRBD1. This CDR3 has 19 residues. V was clipped by 0 bases and J by 2 bases; unmatched bases: 14. Germline CDR1 KGHDR, CDR2 SFDVKD. In DNA form, the CDR3 reads TGTGCCACCAGTGATTTGCAATCCCTTTCGACAGGGAACAACACTGAAGCTTTCTTT. Its translation is CATSDLQSLSTGNNTEAFF.

The rearrangement uses TRBV29-1 and TRBJ2-3; 8 bases agree with TRBD1. The CDR3 sequence is 13 residues long. Germline assignment: CDR1 SQVTM and CDR2 ANQGSEA. J was trimmed by 4 bases and V by 6 bases; bases with no gene match: 6. The CDR3 DNA reads as TGCAGCGTAGACAGGGGTCTGCCAGATACGCAGTATTTT. Protein product: CSVDRGLPDTQYF.

J is TRBJ1-1 and V is TRBV19, with D unresolved. The CDR3 sequence is 14 residues long. V lost 7 bases and J 1 base, leaving 13 bases between the germline ends. Germline V gene lookup returns CDR1 LNHDA and CDR2 SQIVND (reference sequence). CDR3 region: CASTPLEQNTEAFF. CDR3 bases: TGTGCCAGTACCCCCCTGGAGCAGAACACTGAAGCTTTCTTT. Supplemented by reference TRBV19 and TRBJ1-1, the full variable domain reads DGGITQSPKYLFRKEGQNVTLSCEQNLNHDAMYWYRQDPGQGLRLIYYSQIVNDFQKGDIAEGYSVSREKKESFPLTVTSAQKNPTAFYLCASTPLEQNTEAFFGQGTRLTVV.

This clone was seen more than once but under ten times. The chain is built from TRBV7-2 and TRBJ2-1; TRBD2 is a possible D gene (6 bases). In germline, CDR1 is SGHTA, CDR2 FQGNSA. CDR3 length: 15 residues. Trimming left V 5 bases short and J 7 bases short, with 18 bases between. In DNA form, the CDR3 reads TGTGCCAGCAGCCGGGACTTCAACCCAGAGAATGAGCAGTTCTTC. This translates into CASSRDFNPENEQFF.

This chain links TRBV27 with TRBJ2-3; D is possibly TRBD1 (6 bases). Deletions cut 10 bases from V and 3 bases from J, with 26 bases between. This CDR3 spans 17 amino acids. CDR1 and CDR2 from the germline V gene are MNHEY and SMNVEV (reference sequence). CDR3 coding DNA: TGTGCCACCCCGACTTACACGACAGGCTGGGGGACAGATACGCAGTATTTT. It codes for CATPTYTTGWGTDTQYF.

This clone came up a few times. This rearrangement joins TRBV7-9 to TRBJ2-2; 7 nucleotides match TRBD1. The CDR3 spans 15 residues. V lost 4 bases, J lost 4 bases, and 6 bases stayed unmatched. CDR1 is SEHNR, CDR2 FQNEAQ, per germline (reference sequence). For the CDR3, the DNA is TGTGCCAGCAGCTCAATGGGACAGCTCACCGGGGAGCTGTTTTTT. Encoded protein: CASSSMGQLTGELFF.

A few counts support this clone. The rearrangement joins TRBV19 to TRBJ1-4; tentative D call: TRBD1 (6 bases). Germline CDR1 LNHDA, CDR2 SQIVND (reference sequence). This CDR3 is 15 amino acids long. The V and J ends lost 5 bases and 8 bases respectively, with 18 bases between them. CDR3 region: CASSPRGGYEEKLFF. As DNA, the CDR3 is TGTGCCAGTAGTCCTCGGGGGGGCTATGAAGAAAAACTGTTTTTT.

The V gene is TRBV28, the J gene TRBJ2-7; the D gene is possibly TRBD2 (6 bases). Germline lookup yields CDR1 MDHEN and CDR2 SYDVKM. This CDR3 comprises 11 residues. The ends were cut back, 4 bases at V and 13 bases at J, with 14 bases in the middle. As DNA, the CDR3 is TGTGCCAGCAGTTCGCCGGGACTGCCTTACTTC. It translates to CASSSPGLPYF.

The CDR3 is CASTPGQVNEKLFF. DNA of the CDR3: TGTGCCAGCACACCGGGACAGGTTAATGAAAAACTGTTTTTT. The chain uses TRBV25-1 and TRBJ1-4, with TRBD1 matching 8 bases. Per germline, CDR1 MGHDK and CDR2 SYGVNS. This CDR3 has 14 residues. J lost 4 bases, V lost 7 bases, and 5 bases had no gene match.

This clone was counted a single time. V gene TRBV19 combines with J gene TRBJ2-2; 9 bases fit TRBD2. The ends lost 5 bases at V and 6 bases at J; junction bases unmatched: 7. CDR1 and CDR2 from the germline V gene are LNHDA and SQIVND (reference sequence). This CDR3 spans 15 amino acids. The CDR3 sequence: CASSSSGVSSGELFF. The CDR3 nucleotides are TGTGCCAGTAGTTCTAGCGGGGTCTCTTCCGGGGAGCTGTTTTTT.

Details on this clone: Germline and junction disagree at one end, which may indicate a read error. Other DNA sequences from this sample encode an identical CDR3 as well. V and J are TRBV5-1 and TRBJ2-5, with TRBD1 identical over 9 bases. The CDR3 extends over 14 amino acids. Germline V gene data show CDR1 as SGHRS and CDR2 as YFSETQ. The CDR3: CASSLGQGGETQYF. For the CDR3, the DNA is TGCGCCAGCAGTTTGGGACAGGGAGGAGAGACCCAGTACTTC.

This chain connects TRBV20-1 to TRBJ2-1; the match to TRBD2 covers 13 bases. CDR3 length: 14 amino acids. From germline, CDR1 is DFQATT and CDR2 SNEGSKA (reference sequence). V gave up 3 bases and J gave up 7 bases; unmatched junction bases: 3. The chain's CDR3 is CSASSTSGGNEQFF. The CDR3 DNA reads as TGCAGTGCTAGTTCGACTAGCGGGGGGAATGAGCAGTTCTTC.

J is TRBJ1-2 and V is TRBV6-5, with D possibly being TRBD1 (6 bases). Germline lookup yields CDR1 MNHEY and CDR2 SVGAGI. This CDR3 is built from 14 residues. V lost 3 bases, J lost 3 bases, and 11 bases lay in between. The CDR3 region has the DNA TGTGCCAGCAGTTATAGTCCAGGGGACTATGGCTACACCTTC. Amino acid sequence: CASSYSPGDYGYTF.

On this clone: The same CDR3 is also encoded by other DNA sequences in this sample. The chain uses TRBV5-1 and TRBJ1-1; 9 bases are shared with TRBD1. CDR3 size: 14 residues. The V segment lost 4 bases and the J segment 6 bases; nucleotides outside the gene matches: 7. The germline CDR1 and CDR2 sequences are SGHRS and YFSETQ. The CDR3, as DNA: TGCGCCAGCAGCCCAGGACAGGGGAGGGCTGAAGCTTTCTTT. As protein: CASSPGQGRAEAFF. The whole variable domain, filled in from reference TRBV5-1 and TRBJ1-1, reads KAGVTQTPRYLIKTRGQQVTLSCSPISGHRSVSWYQQTPGQGLQFLFEYFSETQRNKGNFPGRFSGRQFSNSRSEMNVSTLELGDSALYLCASSPGQGRAEAFFGQGTRLTVV.

V and J are TRBV5-1 and TRBJ1-2; the match to TRBD1 covers 7 bases. The CDR3 consists of 14 residues. CDR1 SGHRS and CDR2 YFSETQ come from the germline V gene. The trim removed 3 bases at V and 5 bases at J, leaving 7 bases unmatched. As DNA, the CDR3 is TGCGCCAGCAGCTCGGATGGGACAGAATATGGCTACACCTTC. It yields the protein CASSSDGTEYGYTF.

This clone has more than one count but fewer than ten. The chain couples TRBV7-9 to TRBJ2-1; tentatively, D is TRBD2 (7 bases). V shed 6 bases and J shed 0 bases, with 12 bases lying between them. The V gene's germline CDR1 is SEHNR and CDR2 FQNEAQ (reference sequence). The CDR3 consists of 15 residues. The CDR3 DNA reads as TGTGCCAGCAGTGTCGCGGGGGCCTCCTACAATGAGCAGTTCTTC. Translated, it gives CASSVAGASYNEQFF.

This sequence joins TRBV5-4 and TRBJ2-2; D is ambiguous. The CDR3 is 13 amino acids. From germline, CDR1 is SGHNT and CDR2 YYREEE (reference sequence). Between the trimmed V and J ends, which lost 5 bases and 1 base, there was a span of 6 bases. Written as DNA, the CDR3 is TGTGCCAGCAGGGAGTTGAACACCGGGGAGCTGTTTTTT. It codes for CASRELNTGELFF.

The CDR3 protein is CASSTGTGSLEALHF. DNA for the CDR3: TGTGCCAGCAGCACTGGGACAGGGTCTTTAGAGGCCCTCCACTTT. This rearrangement joins TRBV7-9 to TRBJ1-6, with 9 bases that match TRBD1. Germline values: CDR1 SEHNR, CDR2 FQNEAQ (reference sequence). V was pared by 5 bases and J by 14 bases, with 13 bases of the junction left unmatched. The CDR3 contains 15 residues.

This chain connects TRBV12-3 or TRBV12-4 to TRBJ2-5; D may be TRBD2 (5 bases). The CDR3 is 12 amino acids. Trimming removed 4 bases from V and 7 bases from J, with 10 bases in between. CDR3 residues: CASSYGLGTQYF. The CDR3 region has the DNA TGTGCCAGCAGTTACGGACTGGGGACCCAGTACTTC.

This clone was detected a few times. Other DNA sequences of this sample code for an identical CDR3. The gene calls are TRBV12-3 or TRBV12-4 and TRBJ1-2; D gene uncertain. The CDR3 is 13 residues long. V was cut by 6 bases and J by 1 base, with 9 bases left in between. In nucleotides, the CDR3 is TGTGCCAGCAGACCAACCGGTAACTATGGCTACACCTTC. Amino acid sequence: CASRPTGNYGYTF.

J is TRBJ1-5 and V is TRBV12-2; the DNA was not used to check the table's D call, TRBD1. TRBV12-2 is marked as a pseudogene. CDR3 length equals 16 residues. For the CDR3, the DNA is TGTGCAAGTCGCTTCACCGGGACAGGGCCTGGGCAGCCCCAGCATTTT. Encoded protein: CASRFTGTGPGQPQHF.

The rearrangement links TRBV6-5 to TRBJ1-6, with a weak D call TRBD1 (5 bases). Germline V gene sequence: CDR1 MNHEY, CDR2 SVGAGI. Trimming pared 10 bases from V and 9 bases from J, leaving 19 bases between. This CDR3 comprises 14 residues. The CDR3 is CATGEPAGGSPLHF. The CDR3 DNA reads TGTGCCACGGGGGAACCCGCGGGTGGTTCACCCCTCCACTTT.

The J gene is TRBJ1-2, the V gene TRBV10-2; possible D gene TRBD1, 6 bases. The germline V gene encodes CDR1 WSHSY and CDR2 SAAADI. The CDR3 length is 13 residues. V dropped 2 bases and J dropped 7 bases, with 11 bases sitting between them. The chain's CDR3 is CASSEGGAGGYTF. As DNA, the CDR3 is TGCGCCAGCAGTGAGGGGGGGGCAGGTGGCTACACCTTC.